This paragraph reports one TCR beta chain. TCRdb redid the clone calls on the PCR reads using MiXCR. The sample has around 19,000 clones; about a third are singletons. Prior to thyroid surgery, none of the patients had received any treatment. This entry comes from a study of metastatic and nonmetastatic thyroid tumors. Deletions cut 3 bases from V and 4 bases from J, with 13 bases between. The CDR3 sequence is 14 residues long. Germline CDR1 and CDR2: LNHDA and SQIVND (reference sequence). Sequencing used tumor tissue. The receptor's source is a male donor with papillary thyroid cancer or a benign thyroid nodule (not recorded which). Some clones in this sample may be carry-over from other donors' samples. The rearrangement links TRBV19 to TRBJ2-7; D might be TRBD1 (6 bases). CDR3 sequence (DNA): TGTGCCAGTAGTATTACAGGGTCCCTTTACGAGCAGTACTTC. Its protein product is CASSITGSLYEQYF.